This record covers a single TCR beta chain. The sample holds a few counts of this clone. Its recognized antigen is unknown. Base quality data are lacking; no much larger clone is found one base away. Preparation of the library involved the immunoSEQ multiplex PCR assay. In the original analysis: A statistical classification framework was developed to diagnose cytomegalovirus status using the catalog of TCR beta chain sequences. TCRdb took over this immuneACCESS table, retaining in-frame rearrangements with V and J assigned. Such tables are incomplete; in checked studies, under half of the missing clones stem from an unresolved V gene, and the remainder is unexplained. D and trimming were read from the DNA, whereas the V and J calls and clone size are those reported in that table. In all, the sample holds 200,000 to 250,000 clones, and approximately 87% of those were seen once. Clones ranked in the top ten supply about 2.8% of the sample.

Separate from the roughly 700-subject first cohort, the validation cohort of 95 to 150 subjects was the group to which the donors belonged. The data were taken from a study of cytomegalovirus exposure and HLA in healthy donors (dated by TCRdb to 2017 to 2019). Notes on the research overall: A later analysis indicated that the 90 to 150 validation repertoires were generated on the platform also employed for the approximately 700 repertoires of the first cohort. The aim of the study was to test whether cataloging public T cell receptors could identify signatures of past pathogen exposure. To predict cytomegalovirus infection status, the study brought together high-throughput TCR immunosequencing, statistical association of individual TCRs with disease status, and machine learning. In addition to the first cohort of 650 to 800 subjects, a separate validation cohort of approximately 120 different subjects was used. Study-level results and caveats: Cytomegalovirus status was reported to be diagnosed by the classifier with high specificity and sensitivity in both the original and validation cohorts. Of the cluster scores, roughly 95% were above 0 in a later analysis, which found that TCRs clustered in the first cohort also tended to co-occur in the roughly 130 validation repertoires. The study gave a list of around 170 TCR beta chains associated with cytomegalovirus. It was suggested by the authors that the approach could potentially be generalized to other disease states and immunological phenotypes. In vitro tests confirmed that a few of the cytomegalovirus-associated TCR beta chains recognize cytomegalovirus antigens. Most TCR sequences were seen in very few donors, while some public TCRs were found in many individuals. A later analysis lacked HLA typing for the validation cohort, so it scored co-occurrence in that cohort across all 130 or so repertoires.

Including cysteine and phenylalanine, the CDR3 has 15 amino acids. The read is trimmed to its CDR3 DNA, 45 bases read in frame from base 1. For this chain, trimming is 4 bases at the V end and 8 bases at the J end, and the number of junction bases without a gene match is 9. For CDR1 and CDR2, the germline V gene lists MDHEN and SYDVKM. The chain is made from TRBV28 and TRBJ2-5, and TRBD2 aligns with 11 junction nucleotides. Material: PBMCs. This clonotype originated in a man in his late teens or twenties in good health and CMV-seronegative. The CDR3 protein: CASSSPGSGRGTQYF. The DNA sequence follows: TGTGCCAGCAGTTCCCCAGGTAGCGGGAGGGGAACCCAGTACTTC.